The present T cell receptor (beta chain) was sequenced within a study of T cell changes during pregnancy in multiple sclerosis. This clone was counted between two and nine times. Profiled with immunoSEQ multiplex PCR; TCRdb holds only in-frame clones, not every one. The table records about 21,000 clones, about nine tenths of them present only once. Per germline, CDR1 LGHNA and CDR2 YSLEER. The CDR3 is 13 amino acids. V was clipped by 3 bases and J by 8 bases, with 11 bases between them. The chain employs TRBV4-3 and TRBJ2-1; weak D call: TRBD1 (5 bases). This sequence was found in a female donor in good health, enrolled as a control in a pregnancy study. The specimen comprised CD8+ T cells from peripheral blood mononuclear cells, sampled after pregnancy. CDR3 region: CASSQDQGYEQFF. CDR3 nucleotides: TGCGCCAGCAGCCAGGATCAGGGATATGAGCAGTTCTTC.